These T cell receptor beta chains were read from a single sample in a study of blood T cell repertoires in COVID-19. Only in-frame clones appear in the TCRdb table, and some are missing; sequencing was by immunoSEQ multiplex PCR. The sample carries 65,000 or so clones, more than 75% recorded once. The sample comprised peripheral blood. These receptors were taken from a man in his sixties with acute or convalescent COVID-19. CDR3s include the opening cysteine and the closing phenylalanine or tryptophan. Each record gives: CDR3 protein, CDR3 DNA, D gene, J gene, V gene, clone size. A D gene is named only where the DNA matches it firmly. Only part of the rows carry a size: once, few, many, or a class if the clone is expanded.

CASSSGNEQFF	TGTGCCAGCAGCTCCGGGAATGAGCAGTTCTTC	-	TRBJ2-1	TRBV3-1/TRBV3-2	-
CASSYSPTGMNTEAFF	TGTGCCAGCAGCTACTCTCCCACAGGAATGAACACTGAAGCTTTCTTT	-	TRBJ1-1	TRBV7-6	-
CASSGRDRYDEQFF	TGCGCCAGCAGCGGGAGGGACAGGTACGATGAGCAGTTCTTC	-	TRBJ2-1	TRBV5-1	-
CASSSSLAGVLWEQYF	TGTGCCAGCAGCTCCTCGTTGGCAGGGGTCCTCTGGGAGCAGTACTTC	-	TRBJ2-7	TRBV11-2	-
CASSSGQALFYTEAFF	TGTGCCAGCAGCTCGGGACAGGCCCTTTTTTACACTGAAGCTTTCTTT	TRBD1	TRBJ1-1	TRBV5-6	once
CASKRDRNTEAFF	TGTGCCAGCAAGAGGGATAGGAACACTGAAGCTTTCTTT	-	TRBJ1-1	TRBV2	-
CASSPRVDRGPLSGNTIYF	TGTGCCAGCTCACCAAGGGTGGACAGGGGACCCCTCTCTGGAAACACCATATATTTT	TRBD1	TRBJ1-3	TRBV18	-
CASSPQGATSTDTQYF	TGTGCCAGCTCACCTCAGGGGGCTACTAGCACAGATACGCAGTATTTT	TRBD1	TRBJ2-3	TRBV18	-
CASSQRRGSSYNEQFF	TGTGCCAGCAGCCAAAGGCGGGGGAGCTCCTACAATGAGCAGTTCTTC	TRBD2	TRBJ2-1	TRBV3-1/TRBV3-2	-
CASSEITGGLTEAFF	TGTGCCAGCAGTGAAATCACAGGGGGTCTAACTGAAGCTTTCTTT	TRBD1	TRBJ1-1	TRBV6-1	-
CASSLGGVTEAFF	TGTGCCAGCAGCCTCGGGGGGGTCACTGAAGCTTTCTTT	-	TRBJ1-1	TRBV3-1/TRBV3-2	-
CASSLVRTEGYEQYF	TGCGCCAGCAGCTTGGTTCGCACCGAGGGCTACGAGCAGTACTTC	-	TRBJ2-7	TRBV5-1	-
CASRRGQGNGQPQHF	TGTGCCAGCAGAAGGGGACAGGGAAACGGTCAGCCCCAGCATTTT	TRBD1	TRBJ1-5	TRBV6-5	-
CASSFRGFQDSPLHF	TGTGCCAGCAGTTTCAGGGGATTTCAGGATTCACCCCTCCACTTT	-	TRBJ1-6	TRBV6-5	-
CASSTVLAGGQGTAHEQYF	TGCGCCAGCAGCACTGTGCTAGCCGGCGGACAGGGGACGGCCCACGAGCAGTACTTC	TRBD1	TRBJ2-7	TRBV4-1	-
CASSSTLEQFF	TGTGCCAGCAGCTCTACTTTGGAGCAGTTCTTC	-	TRBJ2-1	TRBV11-2	once
CASRIWTVYGYTF	TGTGCCAGCCGAATTTGGACAGTTTATGGCTACACCTTC	-	TRBJ1-2	TRBV7-2	-
CASSLGTGGDGYTF	TGTGCCAGCAGCCTTGGGACAGGGGGTGATGGCTACACCTTC	TRBD1	TRBJ1-2	TRBV7-2	-
CASSPTPGQGPDTGELFF	TGTGCCAGCAGCCCAACCCCGGGACAAGGGCCCGACACCGGGGAGCTGTTTTTT	-	TRBJ2-2	TRBV9	-
CASSVVSGGNEQFF	TGTGCCAGCAGCGTAGTAAGCGGCGGAAATGAGCAGTTCTTC	-	TRBJ2-1	TRBV9	-
CASSLPFGGEKAFF	TGTGCCAGCAGCTTACCATTTGGGGGGGAGAAAGCTTTCTTT	-	TRBJ1-1	TRBV7-2	-
CSVADRGSSYEQYF	TGCAGCGTGGCAGACAGGGGCTCGTCCTACGAGCAGTACTTC	TRBD1	TRBJ2-7	TRBV29-1	-
CASRSGQGTDTQYF	TGTGCCAGCAGAAGCGGCCAGGGCACAGATACGCAGTATTTT	-	TRBJ2-3	TRBV2	-
CASSETRVHTEAFF	TGTGCCAGCAGTGAGACCCGGGTCCACACTGAAGCTTTCTTT	-	TRBJ1-1	TRBV6-1	few
CASSENPLVNEQFF	TGCGCCAGCAGTGAGAACCCGCTAGTCAATGAGCAGTTCTTC	-	TRBJ2-1	TRBV10-1	-
CASSVEDRTYNEQFF	TGTGCCAGCAGCGTAGAAGACAGGACCTACAATGAGCAGTTCTTC	-	TRBJ2-1	TRBV9	-
CAWSVPGSGANVLTF	TGTGCCTGGAGTGTACCGGGATCTGGGGCCAACGTCCTGACTTTC	-	TRBJ2-6	TRBV30	-
CASSRGDRVRGYTF	TGTGCCAGCAGTAGGGGAGACAGGGTGCGGGGCTACACCTTC	TRBD1	TRBJ1-2	TRBV6-6	-
CASSELSGQGKQPQHF	TGTGCCAGCAGTGAATTATCGGGACAGGGGAAACAGCCCCAGCATTTT	TRBD1	TRBJ1-5	TRBV6-1	-
CASSTDLRQGAYEQYF	TGTGCCAGCAGCACCGATTTAAGACAGGGGGCCTACGAGCAGTACTTC	TRBD1	TRBJ2-7	TRBV7-9	-
CASSANREWGYTF	TGTGCCAGCAGTGCCAACAGGGAGTGGGGCTACACCTTC	-	TRBJ1-2	TRBV2	-
CAISGQGRSTGELFF	TGTGCCATCAGCGGACAGGGGAGGTCCACCGGGGAGCTGTTTTTT	TRBD1	TRBJ2-2	TRBV10-3	-
CASGRDSPETQYF	TGTGCCAGCGGAAGGGACAGTCCAGAGACCCAGTACTTC	TRBD1	TRBJ2-5	TRBV11-2	-
CSVQGVQGISTDTQYF	TGCAGCGTCCAGGGCGTACAGGGAATTAGCACAGATACGCAGTATTTT	-	TRBJ2-3	TRBV29-1	-
CASSPDRVSYEQYF	TGTGCCAGCAGTCCAGACAGGGTCTCCTACGAGCAGTACTTC	TRBD1	TRBJ2-7	TRBV11-1	once
CASAYRDEQYF	TGTGCTAGTGCGTACAGGGACGAGCAGTACTTC	-	TRBJ2-7	TRBV12-5	-
CASSLRTGSGTEAFF	TGTGCCAGCTCACTACGGACAGGGTCTGGTACTGAAGCTTTCTTT	TRBD1	TRBJ1-1	TRBV18	-
CAISESVKTGAEAFF	TGTGCCATCAGTGAGTCGGTTAAGACAGGGGCTGAAGCTTTCTTT	TRBD1	TRBJ1-1	TRBV10-3	-
CASSDSGRRAGNQPQHF	TGTGCCAGCAGTGACTCGGGGAGGAGGGCTGGCAATCAGCCCCAGCATTTT	-	TRBJ1-5	TRBV2	-
CASSASGVSNQPQHF	TGCGCCAGCAGCGCTTCAGGGGTTAGCAATCAGCCCCAGCATTTT	-	TRBJ1-5	TRBV5-1	-
CASSYKRSSGTPPLHF	TGTGCCAGCAGTTACAAGAGGAGTTCGGGTACCCCACCCCTCCACTTT	-	TRBJ1-6	TRBV6-5	few
CASSILGQGASSNQPQHF	TGTGCCAGTAGTATTCTGGGACAGGGGGCGTCAAGCAATCAGCCCCAGCATTTT	TRBD1	TRBJ1-5	TRBV19	-
CASSEFRQLQETQYF	TGCGCCAGCAGCGAGTTCAGGCAGCTCCAAGAGACCCAGTACTTC	-	TRBJ2-5	TRBV5-1	-
CASSYGQGAGQETQYF	TGTGCCAGCAGCTACGGACAGGGGGCAGGCCAAGAGACCCAGTACTTC	TRBD1	TRBJ2-5	TRBV11-1	-
CASNRGRESPLHF	TGTGCCAGCAACAGGGGGCGGGAATCACCCCTCCACTTT	TRBD1	TRBJ1-6	TRBV28	once
CASSRGRLNTEAFF	TGTGCCAGCAGTCGAGGGCGGCTGAACACTGAAGCTTTCTTT	-	TRBJ1-1	TRBV6-5	-
CASSVGRAETQYF	TGTGCCAGCAGCGTGGGCAGGGCAGAGACCCAGTACTTC	-	TRBJ2-5	TRBV9	once
CASSLSLPGELFF	TGTGCCAGCAGCCTCTCACTCCCCGGGGAGCTGTTTTTT	-	TRBJ2-2	TRBV3-1/TRBV3-2	-
CASSKEGRDQPQHF	TGTGCCAGCAGCAAGGAGGGCAGGGACCAGCCCCAGCATTTT	-	TRBJ1-5	TRBV5-4	-
CASSLGQGAMNEQFF	TGCGCCAGCAGCTTGGGACAGGGGGCTATGAATGAGCAGTTCTTC	TRBD1	TRBJ2-1	TRBV5-1	-
CATSDPTRDNSGRRNEQFF	TGTGCCACCAGTGATCCAACTAGAGACAATAGCGGCCGTAGAAATGAGCAGTTCTTC	-	TRBJ2-1	TRBV24-1	-
CASSLRGRGELGNTIYF	TGTGCCAGCAGCCTAAGAGGCAGGGGGGAGTTGGGAAACACCATATATTTT	TRBD1	TRBJ1-3	TRBV3-1/TRBV3-2	-
CASSSMGQANTEAFF	TGTGCCAGCAGTTCCATGGGGCAGGCGAACACTGAAGCTTTCTTT	-	TRBJ1-1	TRBV7-3	-
CASSVTGGTEAFF	TGCGCCAGCAGCGTCACAGGGGGAACTGAAGCTTTCTTT	TRBD1	TRBJ1-1	TRBV5-1	-
CASSLGGLLYNEQFF	TGTGCCAGCAGTTTAGGGGGACTACTCTACAATGAGCAGTTCTTC	TRBD2	TRBJ2-1	TRBV27	once
CAWSAGLSNQPQHF	TGTGCCTGGAGTGCAGGACTTAGCAATCAGCCCCAGCATTTT	-	TRBJ1-5	TRBV30	-
CASSQLAGVTDTQYF	TGTGCCAGCAGTCAACTAGCGGGGGTCACAGATACGCAGTATTTT	TRBD2	TRBJ2-3	TRBV7-6	once
CASSGNGGYNEQFF	TGTGCCAGCAGCGGGAACGGGGGCTACAATGAGCAGTTCTTC	-	TRBJ2-1	TRBV5-4	-
CASSFGTGGEPQHF	TGTGCCAGTAGTTTTGGGACAGGGGGAGAGCCCCAGCATTTT	TRBD1	TRBJ1-5	TRBV19	few